This T cell receptor beta chain was sequenced in a study of cytomegalovirus exposure and HLA in healthy donors. Across the study: From HLA-typed donors, an early data release held some 91 million unique TCRs.

Germline CDR1 reads SEHNR; CDR2 reads FQNEAQ (reference sequence). The CDR3 covers 13 residues. The V gene end was trimmed by 4 bases and the J gene end by 11 bases; junction bases not matched to a gene: 6. Primers for the PCR totalled 60 Vbeta and 13 Jbeta. TCRdb keeps only in-frame clones here, not all; method: immunoSEQ multiplex PCR. The table counts some 150,000 clones; roughly 2.6% lies in the top ten. The sequence was obtained from a man aged 35 to 55 in good health and CMV-seronegative. Sequencing was carried out using PBMCs. V gene TRBV7-9 combines with J gene TRBJ2-2; 8 nucleotides align to TRBD1. The CDR3 loop reads CASSSGQVAELFF. The CDR3 DNA follows: TGTGCCAGCAGCTCGGGACAGGTTGCAGAGCTGTTTTTT.